Each of the 32 T cell receptor beta chains below was sequenced from the same sample in a study of CXCR3-negative and CXCR3-positive naive CD8 T cells. Overall study findings and caveats: Naive cells positive for CXCR3 carried more hydrophobic TRB CDR3s than CXCR3-negative ones.

The libraries of TRB cDNA were prepared using 5' RACE with UMI labels. Reprocessing the 5' RACE reads, TCRdb reports a single entry for every CDR3 protein and omits DNA. This sample's table has 150,000 or so distinct CDR3 sequences. Their antigens remain unidentified. The sample taken for sequencing was naive CXCR3+ CD8+ T cells from blood. Subset meaning: CD45RO-CCR7+CD27+CD95- naive CD8+ T cells expressing CXCR3 (TNR3+). The receptors originated from a human donor in good health. Some clones in this sample may be carry-over from other donors' samples.

The rearrangement uses TRBV27 and TRBJ2-7; the TCRdb call, TRBD1, lacks DNA for checking. CDR1 MNHEY and CDR2 SMNVEV come from the germline V gene (reference sequence). The CDR3 length is 16 residues. The CDR3 loop is CASSPLFQGSSYEQYF.

The chain carries TRBV15 and TRBJ2-1. Looked up from germline, CDR1 is LNHNV and CDR2 is YYDKDF (reference sequence). The CDR3 runs 16 residues. The CDR3 spells CATSSSVQLLDNEQFF.

The V gene is TRBV10-2, the J gene TRBJ1-1. The CDR3 runs 16 residues. Per the germline V gene, CDR1 is WSHSY and CDR2 is SAAADI. CDR3 in amino acids: CASSDREPLLKASAFF.

V gene TRBV27 combines with J gene TRBJ1-1; TCRdb's D gene call, TRBD1, goes unchecked for lack of DNA. Looked up from germline, CDR1 is MNHEY and CDR2 is SMNVEV (reference sequence). The CDR3 is 14 amino acids. This CDR3 is CASSRLQGLPEAFF.

CDR3 loop: CATSDSSGRAKDEQFF. The chain joins TRBV24-1 to TRBJ2-1; lacking DNA, the TRBD2 call made by TCRdb goes unchecked. Germline loops: CDR1 KGHDR, CDR2 SFDVKD. The CDR3 length is 16 residues.

The gene calls are TRBV11-1 and TRBJ2-7; as DNA is missing, the TRBD2 call by TCRdb cannot be tested. This CDR3 region has 15 residues. Per germline, CDR1 SGHAT and CDR2 FQDESV (reference sequence). The CDR3 here is CASSSGDGPTYEQYF. Using reference TRBV11-1 and TRBJ2-7 for the parts outside the CDR3, the full variable domain is EAEVAQSPRYKITEKSQAVAFWCDPISGHATLYWYRQILGQGPELLVQFQDESVVDDSQLPKDRFSAERLKGVDSTLKIQPAELGDSAMYLCASSSGDGPTYEQYFGPGTRLTVT.

The V and J genes are TRBV4-3 and TRBJ2-3; TCRdb's assignment of TRBD1 cannot be checked, as there is no DNA. This CDR3 has 14 amino acids. Germline V lookup: CDR1 LGHNA, CDR2 YSLEER. CDR3 sequence: CASSARDPADTQYF.

The rearrangement uses TRBV12-3 or TRBV12-4 and TRBJ2-1; without DNA, the TCRdb call of TRBD1 cannot be checked. The CDR3 contains 17 residues. This CDR3 is CASSLLARELRRNEQFF.

The rearrangement joins TRBV6-4 to TRBJ2-1. CDR1 and CDR2 (germline): MRHNA, SNTAGT. The CDR3 runs to 15 residues. The CDR3 reads CASSDSGVFYNEQFF.

The chain uses TRBV7-2 and TRBJ2-5; the D call from TCRdb, TRBD1, cannot be confirmed without DNA. Per the germline V gene, CDR1 is SGHTA and CDR2 is FQGNSA. This CDR3 has 15 amino acids. CDR3 sequence: CASSLVRGTGETQYF. Full variable domain (outside the CDR3, taken from reference TRBV7-2 and TRBJ2-5): GAGVSQSPSNKVTEKGKDVELRCDPISGHTALYWYRQSLGQGLEFLIYFQGNSAPDKSGLPSDRFSAERTGGSVSTLTIQRTQQEDSAVYLCASSLVRGTGETQYFGPGTRLLVL.

This chain joins TRBV12-3 or TRBV12-4 and TRBJ1-1. This CDR3 is built from 11 residues. CDR3: CASSFSLEAFF.

The chain recombines TRBV12-3 or TRBV12-4 with TRBJ2-3. The CDR3 runs 12 residues. This CDR3 reads CASRHITDTQYF.

The chain has TRBV19 and TRBJ2-1; the TCRdb call, TRBD1, lacks DNA for checking. Germline CDR1 LNHDA, CDR2 SQIVND (reference sequence). The CDR3 contains 12 residues. The CDR3 sequence: CASSFAGDEQFF.

This chain joins TRBV7-2 and TRBJ2-7; the D call of TRBD1 rests on TCRdb alone, since no DNA is present to check it. The germline CDR1 and CDR2 sequences are SGHTA and FQGNSA. This CDR3 is built from 16 residues. The chain's CDR3 is CASSPQWGGLSYEQYF.

The chain uses TRBV12-3 or TRBV12-4 and TRBJ2-1; TCRdb calls TRBD2, which cannot be checked without DNA. The CDR3 length is 15 residues. CDR3 loop: CASSGSGREYNEQFF.

The chain recombines TRBV29-1 with TRBJ2-7; the D gene TCRdb calls, TRBD2, cannot be checked with no DNA. The germline CDR1 and CDR2 sequences are SQVTM and ANQGSEA. The CDR3 length is 12 residues. The CDR3 sequence: CSELRDQYEQYF.

The chain is built from TRBV7-9 and TRBJ2-4; TCRdb reports TRBD1, a call that lacks DNA to check it against. Germline assignment: CDR1 SEHNR and CDR2 FQNEAQ (reference sequence). The CDR3 spans 13 residues. The CDR3: CASSLGTENIQYF.

The rearrangement joins TRBV12-3 or TRBV12-4 to TRBJ1-1. The CDR3 totals 14 residues. CDR3 protein: CASSWAGTNTEAFF.

The gene calls are TRBV12-3 or TRBV12-4 and TRBJ2-3; lacking DNA, the TRBD1 call made by TCRdb goes unchecked. The length of the CDR3 is 16 residues. This CDR3 is CASSFRGGGTTDTQYF.

J is TRBJ2-7 and V is TRBV2; TCRdb's D call of TRBD1 is untestable without DNA. CDR3 length equals 13 residues. Germline assignment: CDR1 SNHLY and CDR2 FYNNEI. The chain's CDR3 is CASRDVGAYEQYF.

This chain uses TRBV20-1 with TRBJ2-7; TCRdb's D call of TRBD1 is untestable without DNA. CDR3 length equals 12 residues. Germline CDR1 DFQATT, CDR2 SNEGSKA (reference sequence). CDR3 residues: CSAREGGYEQYF.

The gene calls are TRBV7-9 and TRBJ2-7. Per germline, CDR1 SEHNR and CDR2 FQNEAQ (reference sequence). The CDR3 covers 14 residues. CDR3 loop: CASSLAITPYEQYF. The whole variable domain, filled in from reference TRBV7-9 and TRBJ2-7, reads DTGVSQNPRHKITKRGQNVTFRCDPISEHNRLYWYRQTLGQGPEFLTYFQNEAQLEKSRLLSDRFSAERPKGSFSTLEIQRTEQGDSAMYLCASSLAITPYEQYFGPGTRLTVT.

The chain recombines TRBV19 with TRBJ2-2; TCRdb designates TRBD1, a call that cannot be tested without DNA. The germline CDR1 and CDR2 sequences are LNHDA and SQIVND (reference sequence). The CDR3 spans 14 residues. This chain's CDR3 is CASSITGAAGELFF.

The rearrangement joins TRBV15 to TRBJ2-3. This CDR3 comprises 13 residues. Germline V gene lookup returns CDR1 LNHNV and CDR2 YYDKDF (reference sequence). The CDR3 sequence is CATSRTFTDTQYF.

The chain links TRBV7-2 to TRBJ2-1; with no DNA, the TCRdb D assignment of TRBD1 cannot be verified. This CDR3 contains 17 residues. The germline V gene encodes CDR1 SGHTA and CDR2 FQGNSA. This chain's CDR3 is CASSSKLPGHAYNEQFF.

The rearrangement links TRBV7-2 to TRBJ2-2; TCRdb returns TRBD2, unconfirmable since there is no DNA. CDR1 and CDR2 (germline): SGHTA, FQGNSA. The length of the CDR3 is 17 residues. The CDR3 is CASSLEGGRGWAGELFF.

The chain uses TRBV4-1 and TRBJ2-7; the D call from TCRdb, TRBD1, cannot be confirmed without DNA. The CDR3 extends over 15 amino acids. In germline, CDR1 is MGHRA, CDR2 YSYEKL. The CDR3 loop is CASSPGQGYPYEQYF.

The rearrangement joins TRBV6-6 to TRBJ2-1; the D call from TCRdb, TRBD1, cannot be confirmed without DNA. The length of the CDR3 is 13 residues. Per the germline V gene, CDR1 is MNHNY and CDR2 is SVGAGI (reference sequence). CDR3 sequence: CASSYSPPNEQFF.

The rearrangement joins TRBV3-1 to TRBJ2-5; TCRdb's assignment of TRBD1 cannot be checked, as there is no DNA. From germline, CDR1 is LGHDT and CDR2 YNNKEL (reference sequence). The CDR3 length is 15 residues. CDR3 sequence reads: CASSRDDRAQETQYF.

J is TRBJ2-1 and V is TRBV7-9. The CDR3 runs to 15 residues. The germline V gene encodes CDR1 SEHNR and CDR2 FQNEAQ (reference sequence). This CDR3 reads CASSLSESSYNEQFF.

The rearrangement joins TRBV6-6 to TRBJ2-7; TCRdb returns TRBD1, unconfirmable since there is no DNA. In germline, CDR1 is MNHNY, CDR2 SVGAGI (reference sequence). The CDR3 contains 16 residues. The chain's CDR3 is CASSNPTGLGGYEQYF.

The chain's CDR3 is CASSFRTGRTSGELFF. The chain couples TRBV12-3 or TRBV12-4 to TRBJ2-2; checking the TCRdb D call of TRBD1 is not possible without DNA. The CDR3 extends over 16 amino acids.